A selection of T cell receptor beta chains follows, all from one sample in a study of post-analysis software for immune sequencing data. A single record per CDR3 protein comes from TCRdb applying MiXCR to the PCR reads. The sample lists 350,000 to 450,000 distinct CDR3 sequences; 30% to 45% were seen once. What was sequenced was blood. These receptors were collected from a girl aged 2-10 years with multiple sclerosis. The CDR3 runs from the conserved cysteine through the conserved F or W. The D gene is left open where the match is weak. Rows give clone size only sometimes, using once, few, many, or a class for an expanded clone.

TRBV27	NA	NA	TRBJ2-1	TGTGCCAGCAGTTCGACTACAGGGAATGAGCAGTTCTTC	CASSSTTGNEQFF
TRBV30	NA	NA	TRBJ2-5	TGTGCCTGGAGTAGCCAGGGTGTGGAGACCCAGTACTTC	CAWSSQGVETQYF
TRBV7-8	NA	NA	TRBJ1-4	TGTGCCAGCAGCGCCCAGGGCTTGGTTATTGAAAAACTGTTTTTT	CASSAQGLVIEKLFF
TRBV12-3/TRBV12-4	NA	NA	TRBJ1-1	TGTGCCAGCAGCCAACCGGGGCTTGAAGCTTTCTTT	CASSQPGLEAFF
TRBV4-2	few	TRBD2	TRBJ2-1	TGTGCCAGCAGCCCCAAACCCGGGAGGGATGAGCAGTTCTTC	CASSPKPGRDEQFF
TRBV28	NA	NA	TRBJ2-1	TGTGCCAGCAGCCAACCCGTCAGCGGTTACTCCTACAATGAGCAGTTCTTC	CASSQPVSGYSYNEQFF
TRBV5-1	few	NA	TRBJ2-5	TGCGCCAGCAGCTTGGCCGACTACCCAAAGGGGGGGACCCAGTACTTC	CASSLADYPKGGTQYF
TRBV5-1	once	NA	TRBJ2-5	TGCGCCAGCAGCGTACCCGAAAGGCGGAGAGAGACCCAGTACTTC	CASSVPERRRETQYF
TRBV6-6	few	NA	TRBJ2-5	TGTGCCAGCAGTGCGACAGCTCGGTACCAAGAGACCCAGTACTTC	CASSATARYQETQYF
TRBV10-2	few	TRBD1	TRBJ1-4	TGCGCCAGCAGTATTAATCCTAGGACAGGGCACGGGTATGAAAAACTGTTTTTT	CASSINPRTGHGYEKLFF
TRBV24-1	NA	NA	TRBJ1-2	TGTGCCACCCCTGACCAGAATGGCTACACCTTC	CATPDQNGYTF
TRBV7-9	NA	NA	TRBJ2-1	TGTGCCAGCAGCCGTGGACGGGGATCCTACAATGAGCAGTTCTTC	CASSRGRGSYNEQFF
TRBV18	NA	TRBD1	TRBJ1-1	TGTGCCAGCGGACCGGGACAGCTGAACACTGAAGCTTTCTTT	CASGPGQLNTEAFF
TRBV4-3	few	NA	TRBJ2-7	TGCGCCAGCAGCCCCTCGCGGACGAGCTCCTACGAGCAGTACTTC	CASSPSRTSSYEQYF
TRBV9	few	TRBD2	TRBJ2-3	TGTGCCAGCAGCCTAGCGGGGGGGCCCACAGATACGCAGTATTTT	CASSLAGGPTDTQYF
TRBV6-1	many	NA	TRBJ2-7	TGTGCCAGCAGTGAAGCGGCGGGGTCCTACGAGCAGTACTTC	CASSEAAGSYEQYF
TRBV7-2	NA	TRBD1	TRBJ2-7	TGTGCCAGCAGGAAGACAGGGTACGAGCAGTACTTC	CASRKTGYEQYF
TRBV28	few	TRBD1	TRBJ2-3	TGTGCCAGCAGTTTATGGCGGGACAGGGTCAGAGATACGCAGTATTTT	CASSLWRDRVRDTQYF
TRBV27	NA	NA	TRBJ2-7	TGTGCCAGCAGTTTCCCAGGTTCCTTCCCCCCGTCCTACGAGCAGTACTTC	CASSFPGSFPPSYEQYF
TRBV6-1	NA	NA	TRBJ2-7	TGTGCCAGCAGTGTCAAGGGTTACGAGCAGTACTTC	CASSVKGYEQYF
TRBV10-3	once	NA	TRBJ1-4	TGTGCCATCAGTGATGGTCCTCCTCCTTTCCTGTTTTTT	CAISDGPPPFLFF
TRBV4-1	NA	NA	TRBJ1-1	TGCGCCAGCAGCCAAGTAGGGGGGCAGAACACTGAAGCTTTCTTT	CASSQVGGQNTEAFF
TRBV7-3	few	NA	TRBJ2-7	TGTGCCAGCAGCCGTGGGAGTTCATACGAGCAGTACTTC	CASSRGSSYEQYF
TRBV6-5	few	TRBD2	TRBJ2-7	TGTGCCAGCAGTTACTCAGGACTAGCGGGATCCTACGAGCAGTACTTC	CASSYSGLAGSYEQYF
TRBV28	few	TRBD1	TRBJ1-2	TGTGCCAGCAATTTACAGGGGTATGGCTACACCTTC	CASNLQGYGYTF
TRBV14	NA	NA	TRBJ2-7	TGTGCCAGCAGCCAAGTCTCGATGGGCGAGCAGTACTTC	CASSQVSMGEQYF
TRBV11-2	NA	NA	TRBJ2-5	TGTGCCAGCAGCTCCCCGGCAGGGGAGACCCAGTACTTC	CASSSPAGETQYF
TRBV12-5	NA	NA	TRBJ1-5	TGTGCTAGTGGTCCGGCCCACAGGGTTAGCAATCAGCCCCAGCATTTT	CASGPAHRVSNQPQHF
TRBV27	once	NA	TRBJ2-3	TGTGCCAGCAGTTTTCTTCAGGGTGGGTCAGATACGCAGTATTTT	CASSFLQGGSDTQYF
TRBV7-2	few	TRBD1	TRBJ1-2	TGTGCCAGCAGAGGCTCAGGGGGCAGCTATGGCTACACCTTC	CASRGSGGSYGYTF
TRBV28	NA	NA	TRBJ2-7	TGTGCCAGCAGTTTCCAGGGAAAGGGATACGAGCAGTACTTC	CASSFQGKGYEQYF
TRBV6-5	few	NA	TRBJ1-6	TGTGCCAGCACCGACTTTACAGCGAATAATTCACCCCTCCACTTT	CASTDFTANNSPLHF
TRBV6-6	NA	NA	TRBJ2-7	TGTGCCAGCAGTTACTCTTCCAGCTCCTACGAGCAGTACTTC	CASSYSSSSYEQYF
TRBV15	NA	NA	TRBJ1-5	TGTGCCACCAGCAGAGAGGGGAGGAATCAGCCCCAGCATTTT	CATSREGRNQPQHF
TRBV6-1	NA	NA	TRBJ2-3	TGTGCCAGCAGTGAAGCGCTGACCACAGATACGCAGTATTTT	CASSEALTTDTQYF
TRBV20-1	NA	TRBD1	TRBJ1-2	TGCAGTGCTCGATTTGCCCCAAGACAGGGAAGTGGCTACACCTTC	CSARFAPRQGSGYTF
TRBV5-1	NA	TRBD1	TRBJ2-1	TGCGCCAGCAGCTTAGGATGGGACAGGGGGTACAATGAGCAGTTCTTC	CASSLGWDRGYNEQFF
TRBV10-3	NA	NA	TRBJ2-7	TGTGCCATCAGTGGACAGAACGCCGAGCAGTACTTC	CAISGQNAEQYF
TRBV12-3/TRBV12-4	NA	NA	TRBJ2-1	TGTGCCAGCAGTCCTCTGGTTACAAGCTCCTACAATGAGCAGTTCTTC	CASSPLVTSSYNEQFF
TRBV10-2	NA	NA	TRBJ2-7	TGCGCCAGCAGTAATGGCTACGAGCAGTACTTC	CASSNGYEQYF